Each of the 10 T cell receptor beta chains below was sequenced from the same sample in a study of cytomegalovirus exposure and HLA in healthy donors. The study ran its PCR with 60 Vbeta and 13 Jbeta primers. Some clones are missing from TCRdb's copy, which holds only in-frame ones; the method was immunoSEQ multiplex PCR. Among under 200,000 clones, about 80% were seen once, and the ten largest hold approximately 14%. The sequenced sample was PBMCs. These receptors were taken from a woman aged 30 to 39 in good health and CMV-seropositive.

The chain employs TRBV5-4 and TRBJ1-1, with 8 bases aligning to TRBD1. This CDR3 region has 15 residues. The V and J ends lost 4 bases and 1 base, in that order; junction bases with no gene match: 6. CDR1 SGHNT and CDR2 YYREEE come from the germline V gene (reference sequence). DNA of the CDR3: TGTGCCAGCAGCAGAACGACAGGGGAGAACACTGAAGCTTTCTTT. It yields the protein CASSRTTGENTEAFF. The full variable domain, in which reference TRBV5-4 and TRBJ1-1 provide the parts outside the CDR3, is ETGVTQSPTHLIKTRGQQVTLRCSSQSGHNTVSWYQQALGQGPQFIFQYYREEENGRGNFPPRFSGLQFPNYSSELNVNALELDDSALYLCASSRTTGENTEAFFGQGTRLTVV.

The genes are TRBV9 and TRBJ2-1, with 8 bases aligning to TRBD2. The germline V gene has CDR1 SGDLS and CDR2 YYNGEE. With V trimmed by 0 bases and J by 3 bases, 8 bases remained unmatched. This CDR3 has 17 amino acids. The CDR3 loop reads CASSVELAEAHYNEQFF. The CDR3 nucleotides are TGTGCCAGCAGCGTAGAACTAGCGGAAGCCCACTACAATGAGCAGTTCTTC.

The rearrangement links TRBV1 to TRBJ1-2. TRBV1 counts as a pseudogene. The CDR3 sequence is 16 residues long. CDR3: CTSSPTRRAWNYGYTF. DNA for the CDR3: TGCACCAGCAGCCCTACAAGGAGGGCGTGGAACTATGGCTACACCTTC.

This clone was observed a single time. The V call is TRBV28, the J call TRBJ2-7, with 11 bases aligning to TRBD2. The CDR3 loop spans 15 amino acids. After removal of 5 bases from V and 2 bases from J, the junction contained 5 bases not matched to a gene. CDR1 and CDR2 from the germline V gene are MDHEN and SYDVKM. The CDR3 DNA is TGTGCCAGCAGTCTGGGGACTAGCGGAGCCTACGAGCAGTACTTC. This gives the protein CASSLGTSGAYEQYF.

This rearrangement joins TRBV2 to TRBJ2-7; 8 nucleotides align to TRBD1. Germline CDR1 is SNHLY and CDR2 is FYNNEI. This CDR3 spans 15 amino acids. V lost 2 bases to trimming and J lost 2 bases; unmatched junction nucleotides: 5. CDR3 sequence: CASSETGTGAYEQYF. The CDR3 region has the DNA TGTGCCAGCAGTGAAACTGGGACAGGAGCCTACGAGCAGTACTTC.

The rearrangement links TRBV9 to TRBJ2-5, with D tentatively TRBD2 (5 bases). The CDR3 is 15 residues long. V was trimmed by 5 bases and J by 4 bases, leaving 18 bases between them. Germline V gene sequence: CDR1 SGDLS, CDR2 YYNGEE. As DNA, the CDR3 is TGTGCCAGCAGTCCACTCGGGATTGCCCCAGAGACCCAGTACTTC. It encodes CASSPLGIAPETQYF.

This clone was found a few times. The rearrangement uses TRBV30 and TRBJ2-7, with D hard to call. The V and J ends lost 2 bases and 3 bases respectively, with 5 bases between them. The CDR3 sequence is 11 residues long. Germline V gene lookup returns CDR1 GTSNPN and CDR2 SVGIG (reference sequence). Written as DNA, the CDR3 is TGTGCCTGGAGTACAAGCTACGAGCAGTACTTC. Residues: CAWSTSYEQYF. Using reference TRBV30 and TRBJ2-7 for the parts outside the CDR3, the full variable domain is SQTIHQWPATLVQPVGSPLSLECTVEGTSNPNLYWYRQAAGRGLQLLFYSVGIGQISSEVPQNLSASRPQDRQFILSSKKLLLSDSGFYLCAWSTSYEQYFGPGTRLTVT.

The chain employs TRBV12-2 and TRBJ2-2; the D call of TRBD2 is as the table states it, not checked on the DNA. TRBV12-2 is a pseudogene locus. There are 17 residues in the CDR3. The CDR3 DNA is TGTGCAAGTCGCTCCCCCCAAGCGGGGGGGCGGACCGGGGAGCTGTTTTTT. Its protein is CASRSPQAGGRTGELFF.

J is TRBJ1-2 and V is TRBV30, with 12 bases fitting TRBD1. The CDR3 has 16 residues. V was pared by 3 bases and J by 8 bases, with 13 bases of the junction left unmatched. Looked up from germline, CDR1 is GTSNPN and CDR2 is SVGIG (reference sequence). CDR3 in DNA: TGTGCCTGGAGCCTACCCTCCCGGGACAGGGGGCTCGGCTACACCTTC. It is translated as CAWSLPSRDRGLGYTF.

This clone was detected only a few times. This chain links TRBV6-5 with TRBJ1-4; D not resolved. With 2 bases removed from V and 2 bases from J, the gap between germline ends came to 12 bases. The V gene's germline CDR1 is MNHEY and CDR2 SVGAGI. The CDR3 contains 16 residues. The CDR3 bases are TGTGCCAGCAGTTACGATCTCGGTGGTACTAATGAAAAACTGTTTTTT. This translates into CASSYDLGGTNEKLFF.